This is a list of T cell receptor beta chains from one sample in a study of OX40 agonist ivuxolimab in advanced cancers. Libraries were prepared by immunoSEQ multiplex PCR; TCRdb keeps only in-frame clonotypes and omits some of them. The sample includes more than 70,000 clones, roughly 88% of them seen just once. Sample: CD4+ or CD8+ T cells sorted from blood, taken in a trial of the OX40 agonist ivuxolimab. The receptor source for this set is an adult with an advanced solid tumor such as melanoma, head and neck, liver or kidney cancer. Each CDR3 is given with its conserved first and last residue. D genes are given only for firm matches. Size tells how often a clone was seen (once, few, many) or the class of an expanded clone, and some rows leave it out.

D gene	clone size	J gene	V gene	CDR3 protein	CDR3 DNA
.	.	TRBJ2-7	TRBV6-6	CASSSGTNREQYF	TGTGCCAGCAGTTCTGGGACCAACCGCGAGCAGTACTTC
TRBD1	once	TRBJ2-5	TRBV7-2	CASSLRRDRGQETQYF	TGTGCCAGCAGCTTACGCCGGGACAGGGGCCAAGAGACCCAGTACTTC
TRBD2	.	TRBJ2-3	TRBV5-1	CASRNVAGSTDTQYF	TGCGCCAGCAGGAACGTAGCGGGAAGCACAGATACGCAGTATTTT
TRBD1	.	TRBJ1-5	TRBV19	CASSKNDRGSNQPQHF	TGTGCCAGTAGTAAGAACGACAGGGGAAGCAATCAGCCCCAGCATTTT
TRBD2	.	TRBJ2-2	TRBV7-2	CASSLHGRAFTGELFF	TGTGCCAGCAGCTTACACGGGAGGGCCTTCACCGGGGAGCTGTTTTTT
.	.	TRBJ1-1	TRBV7-2	CASSRTTMNTEAFF	TGTGCCAGCAGCCGGACAACTATGAACACTGAAGCTTTCTTT
TRBD1	.	TRBJ2-5	TRBV28	CASSPLGTGETQYF	TGTGCCAGCAGTCCACTCGGGACAGGGGAGACCCAGTACTTC
.	few	TRBJ1-1	TRBV6-4	CASRRENMNTEAFF	TGTGCCAGCAGGAGGGAGAATATGAACACTGAAGCTTTCTTT
TRBD1	.	TRBJ1-5	TRBV28	CASSTRDRGNQPQHF	TGTGCCAGCAGTACCAGGGACAGGGGGAATCAGCCCCAGCATTTT
TRBD2	.	TRBJ2-1	TRBV5-1	CASSSVGGTSGFSYNEQFF	TGCGCCAGCAGCTCGGTAGGTGGGACTAGCGGGTTCTCCTACAATGAGCAGTTCTTC
.	.	TRBJ2-5	TRBV9	CASSVGVSGETQYF	TGTGCCAGCAGCGTAGGTGTTAGCGGAGAGACCCAGTACTTC
.	.	TRBJ2-7	TRBV20-1	CSARIAYEQYF	TGCAGTGCTAGAATCGCCTACGAGCAGTACTTC
.	.	TRBJ2-5	TRBV19	CASSGSKEETQYF	TGTGCCAGTAGCGGCTCAAAGGAGGAGACCCAGTACTTC
.	.	TRBJ1-6	TRBV30	CAWSARASGYNSPLHF	TGTGCCTGGAGTGCCAGGGCTTCGGGATATAATTCACCCCTCCACTTT
TRBD2	.	TRBJ2-1	TRBV5-1	CASSRLGTSGGYNEQFF	TGCGCCAGCAGCCGCCTCGGGACTAGCGGAGGTTACAATGAGCAGTTCTTC
.	.	TRBJ2-2	TRBV5-6	CASSFRRSVTGELFF	TGTGCCAGCAGCTTTCGTCGGAGCGTCACCGGGGAGCTGTTTTTT
.	.	TRBJ1-1	TRBV4-3	CASSPDLGRTEAFF	TGCGCCAGCAGCCCAGACTTAGGGAGGACTGAAGCTTTCTTT
.	.	TRBJ2-1	TRBV4-3	CASSQDRQAEQFF	TGCGCCAGCAGCCAAGATCGACAGGCCGAGCAGTTCTTC
TRBD2	.	TRBJ2-3	TRBV7-2	CASSAGVTDTQYF	TGTGCCAGCAGCGCGGGAGTGACAGATACGCAGTATTTT
TRBD1	.	TRBJ2-2	TRBV18	CASSRGQGINTGELFF	TGTGCCAGCTCACGAGGACAGGGGATCAACACCGGGGAGCTGTTTTTT
.	.	TRBJ2-5	TRBV4-3	CASSQAQGPKTQYF	TGCGCCAGCAGCCAAGCTCAGGGACCGAAGACCCAGTACTTC
.	.	TRBJ1-2	TRBV6-5	CASGTRSNYGYTF	TGTGCCAGCGGGACCAGAAGTAACTATGGCTACACCTTC
.	.	TRBJ1-1	TRBV20-1	CSARQFPEAFF	TGCAGTGCTAGACAGTTCCCTGAAGCTTTCTTT
.	.	TRBJ2-7	TRBV18	CASSPGRNYEQYF	TGTGCCAGCTCACCAGGGAGAAACTACGAGCAGTACTTC
.	.	TRBJ2-1	TRBV11-1	CASSLERDEQFF	TGTGCCAGCAGCTTGGAGAGAGATGAGCAGTTCTTC
.	.	TRBJ2-7	TRBV11-2	CASSAIQGNEQYF	TGTGCCAGCAGCGCCATACAGGGAAACGAGCAGTACTTC
TRBD1	.	TRBJ2-7	TRBV4-2	CASSQPDRGRNEQYF	TGTGCCAGCAGCCAACCTGACAGGGGAAGAAACGAGCAGTACTTC
.	.	TRBJ2-7	TRBV7-2	CASSLRGEQYF	TGTGCCAGCAGCTTAAGAGGCGAGCAGTACTTC
TRBD1	few	TRBJ2-5	TRBV7-2	CASSLTGGQETQYF	TGTGCCAGCAGCCTAACAGGGGGCCAGGAGACCCAGTACTTC
.	.	TRBJ1-5	TRBV30	CAWRGTGSNQPQHF	TGTGCCTGGAGGGGTACAGGTAGCAATCAGCCCCAGCATTTT
TRBD1	.	TRBJ2-5	TRBV6-4	CASSTGEETQYF	TGTGCCAGCAGTACAGGGGAGGAGACCCAGTACTTC
TRBD2	.	TRBJ2-1	TRBV5-4	CASSLGTSGSLIEQFF	TGTGCCAGCAGCCTCGGGACTAGCGGGAGTTTGATTGAGCAGTTCTTC
.	.	TRBJ1-2	TRBV4-1	CASSQDPRWTVYGYTF	TGCGCCAGCAGCCAAGATCCCCGATGGACGGTCTATGGCTACACCTTC
TRBD1	.	TRBJ1-6	TRBV11-2	CASSPTTGHNSPLHF	TGTGCCAGCAGCCCGACGACAGGGCATAATTCACCCCTCCACTTT
.	once	TRBJ1-3	TRBV7-6	CASSLLPTGLSGNTIYF	TGTGCCAGCAGCTTATTGCCGACAGGCCTTTCTGGAAACACCATATATTTT
.	.	TRBJ2-4	TRBV19	CASTEGDVRNIQYF	TGTGCCAGTACCGAGGGGGATGTAAGAAACATTCAGTACTTC
TRBD1	once	TRBJ2-5	TRBV2	CASTGVGETQYF	TGTGCCAGTACAGGGGTCGGAGAGACCCAGTACTTC
.	.	TRBJ1-1	TRBV4-3	CASSQEGQGPMNTEAFF	TGCGCCAGCAGCCAAGAGGGGCAGGGCCCCATGAACACTGAAGCTTTCTTT
TRBD2	.	TRBJ2-1	TRBV27	CASSSKGLVGNEQFF	TGTGCCAGCAGCTCCAAAGGACTAGTTGGTAATGAGCAGTTCTTC
.	.	TRBJ1-1	TRBV6-1	CATTPGTNTEAFF	TGTGCCACCACTCCAGGGACGAACACTGAAGCTTTCTTT
.	.	TRBJ2-3	TRBV21-1	CASSARFNHYTDTQYF	TGTGCCAGCAGCGCCCGTTTTAATCACTACACAGATACGCAGTATTTT
.	.	TRBJ2-2	TRBV15	CATSTRNTGELFF	TGTGCCACCAGCACGCGGAACACCGGGGAGCTGTTTTTT
TRBD2	.	TRBJ2-2	TRBV6-5	CASSLAGSGYTGELFF	TGTGCCAGCAGTTTAGCGGGATCGGGGTACACCGGGGAGCTGTTTTTT
.	.	TRBJ2-2	TRBV23-1	CASSHGGRVTGELFF	TGCGCCAGCAGTCACGGGGGCCGGGTCACCGGGGAGCTGTTTTTT
TRBD2	.	TRBJ2-7	TRBV7-9	CASSQGGLVSSEQYF	TGTGCCAGCAGCCAAGGGGGACTAGTTTCATCCGAGCAGTACTTC
.	.	TRBJ1-1	TRBV7-3	CASSFKINTEAFF	TGTGCCAGCAGCTTTAAAATAAACACTGAAGCTTTCTTT
TRBD1	.	TRBJ2-1	TRBV18	CASSSRDSVVVRGNEQFF	TGTGCCAGCTCAAGCCGGGACAGTGTCGTTGTGAGGGGCAATGAGCAGTTCTTC
.	.	TRBJ2-1	TRBV5-8	CASSFGARREQFF	TGTGCCAGCAGCTTTGGGGCCCGTCGCGAGCAGTTCTTC
TRBD1	.	TRBJ2-2	TRBV14	CASSRPGTGFTGELFF	TGTGCCAGCAGCCGCCCCGGGACAGGGTTCACCGGGGAGCTGTTTTTT
.	.	TRBJ2-2	TRBV27	CASSFVATGELFF	TGTGCCAGCAGTTTCGTAGCAACCGGGGAGCTGTTTTTT
TRBD1	.	TRBJ2-5	TRBV6-5	CASSSDRGLETQYF	TGTGCCAGCAGTTCGGACAGGGGGCTAGAGACCCAGTACTTC
.	few	TRBJ1-5	TRBV9	CASSPDSSPYQPQHF	TGTGCCAGCAGCCCGGACAGCTCTCCTTATCAGCCCCAGCATTTT